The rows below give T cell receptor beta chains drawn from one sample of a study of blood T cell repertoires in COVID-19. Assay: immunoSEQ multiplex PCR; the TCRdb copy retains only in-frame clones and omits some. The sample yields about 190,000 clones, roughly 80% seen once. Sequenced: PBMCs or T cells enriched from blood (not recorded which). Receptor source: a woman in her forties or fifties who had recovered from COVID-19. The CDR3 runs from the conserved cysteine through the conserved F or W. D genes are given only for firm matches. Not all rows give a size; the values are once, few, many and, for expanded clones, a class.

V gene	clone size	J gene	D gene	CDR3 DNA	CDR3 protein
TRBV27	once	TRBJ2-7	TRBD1	TGTGCCAGCAGTCCTACAGGGGGCCCCCGGGGGCAGTACTTC	CASSPTGGPRGQYF
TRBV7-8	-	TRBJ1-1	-	TGTGCCAGCAGCCCCCAACTCTTGAACACTGAAGCTTTCTTT	CASSPQLLNTEAFF
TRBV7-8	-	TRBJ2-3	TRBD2	TGTGCCAGCAGCTTAGGGACTAGCGGGCGAGATACGCAGTATTTT	CASSLGTSGRDTQYF
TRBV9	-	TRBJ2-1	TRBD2	TGTGCCAGCAGCGTAGAAAGGGGACTAGCGGGAGCTGAGCAGTTCTTC	CASSVERGLAGAEQFF
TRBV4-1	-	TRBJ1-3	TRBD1	TGCGCCAGCAGCCGGATGGGACAGGCCTCTGGAAACACCATATATTTT	CASSRMGQASGNTIYF
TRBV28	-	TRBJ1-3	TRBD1	TGTGCCAGCAGCCAAGCCTCCGGGACAGGGGGTTCTGGAAACACCATATATTTT	CASSQASGTGGSGNTIYF
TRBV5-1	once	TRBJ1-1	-	TGCGCCAGCAGCCGGCAGGGTACTGAAGCTTTCTTT	CASSRQGTEAFF
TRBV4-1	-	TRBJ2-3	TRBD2	TGCGCCAGCAGCCAAGATTTCACTAGCGGGGGCACAGATACGCAGTATTTT	CASSQDFTSGGTDTQYF
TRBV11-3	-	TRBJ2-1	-	TGTGCCAGCAGCTTAGGTACGGAGGCGAGCTCCTACAATGAGCAGTTCTTC	CASSLGTEASSYNEQFF
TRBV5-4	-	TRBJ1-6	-	TGTGCCAGCAGCTTGGCCGGGGGTGGTAATTCACCCCTCCACTTT	CASSLAGGGNSPLHF
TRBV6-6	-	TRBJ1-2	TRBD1	TGTGCCAGCAGTCCTCCCCCCGGGACAGAGATATTCTATGGCTACACCTTC	CASSPPPGTEIFYGYTF
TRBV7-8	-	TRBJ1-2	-	TGTGCCAGCAGCCCCTCGGATCAGGGGAACTATGGCTACACCTTC	CASSPSDQGNYGYTF
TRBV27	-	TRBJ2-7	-	TGTGCCAGCAGTTTGGCCCCCCCAGGGGCAACCTACGAGCAGTACTTC	CASSLAPPGATYEQYF
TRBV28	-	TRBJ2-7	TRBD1	TGTGCCAGCAGTCCACGGACAGGGGGCTATAACGAGCAGTACTTC	CASSPRTGGYNEQYF
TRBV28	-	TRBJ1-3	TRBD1	TGTGCCAGCAGATTTTACAGGGGTCGGGCCACAACCTCTGGAAACACCATATATTTT	CASRFYRGRATTSGNTIYF
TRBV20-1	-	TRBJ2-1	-	TGCAGTGCTAGACCGTTGTATGAGCAGTTCTTC	CSARPLYEQFF
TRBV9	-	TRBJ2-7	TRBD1	TGTGCCAGCAGCGTAGAGGCCAGGGGGCCTTTGGAGGAGCAGTACTTC	CASSVEARGPLEEQYF
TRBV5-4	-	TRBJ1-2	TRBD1	TGTGCCAGCAGATACGCCGGGGGACAGGTTAACTATGGCTACACCTTC	CASRYAGGQVNYGYTF
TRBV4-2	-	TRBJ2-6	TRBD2	TGTGCCAGCAGCCCGGGAGGGGGGTCTGGGGCCAACGTCCTGACTTTC	CASSPGGGSGANVLTF
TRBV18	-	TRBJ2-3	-	TGTGCCAGCTCCCAACAAAAAATCGGCACAGATACGCAGTATTTT	CASSQQKIGTDTQYF
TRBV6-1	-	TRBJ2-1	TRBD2	TGTGCCAGCAGTGGTCCTAGCGGGGTTTTGCCGAATGAGCAGTTCTTC	CASSGPSGVLPNEQFF
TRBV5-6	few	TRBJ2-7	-	TGTGCCAGCAGGAGACAGTGGTCTGTCTACGAGCAGTACTTC	CASRRQWSVYEQYF
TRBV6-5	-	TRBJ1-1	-	TGTGCCAGCAGTTACCCGGGACTTAGGAACACTGAAGCTTTCTTT	CASSYPGLRNTEAFF
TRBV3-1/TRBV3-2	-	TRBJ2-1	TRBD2	TGTGCCAGCAGCCAAGAAGTGAGTAGCGGGAGTTGGGGCGGGAATGAGCAGTTCTTC	CASSQEVSSGSWGGNEQFF
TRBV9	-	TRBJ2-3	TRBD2	TGTGCCAGCAGCCCCCCCGGGACTAGATCCACAGATACGCAGTATTTT	CASSPPGTRSTDTQYF
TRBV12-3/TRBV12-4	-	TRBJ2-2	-	TGTGCCAGCAGTCAATCTCTACGCGGGGAGCTGTTTTTT	CASSQSLRGELFF